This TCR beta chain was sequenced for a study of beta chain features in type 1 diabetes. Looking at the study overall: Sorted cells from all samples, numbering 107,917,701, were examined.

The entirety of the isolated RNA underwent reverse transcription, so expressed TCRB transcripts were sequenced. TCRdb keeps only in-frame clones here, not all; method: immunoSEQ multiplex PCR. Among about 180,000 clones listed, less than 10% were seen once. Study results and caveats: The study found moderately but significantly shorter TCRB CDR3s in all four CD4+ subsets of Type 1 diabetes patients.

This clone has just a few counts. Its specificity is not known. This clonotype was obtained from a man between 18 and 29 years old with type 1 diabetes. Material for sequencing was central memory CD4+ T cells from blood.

CDR3 amino acids: CASTPGVLETQYF. The CDR3 bases are TGTGCCAGCACCCCAGGCGTGCTGGAGACCCAGTACTTC. The V gene is TRBV21-1, the J gene TRBJ2-5; TRBD1 was called by the table and not checked on the DNA. TRBV21-1 represents a pseudogene. The CDR3 runs 13 residues.